The entry below describes one T cell receptor beta chain. CDR1 SGHNT and CDR2 YYREEE come from the germline V gene (reference sequence). V dropped 4 bases and J dropped 8 bases, with 7 bases sitting between them. The CDR3 covers 12 residues. PCR employed 60 Vbeta and 13 Jbeta primers. This table comes from immunoSEQ multiplex PCR, and its TCRdb copy is limited to in-frame clones, with some not included. The sample has 150,000 to 200,000 clones; about 88% are singletons. The data originate from a study of cytomegalovirus exposure and HLA in healthy donors. The TCR originated in a woman under 30 in good health and CMV-seronegative. This chain joins TRBV5-4 and TRBJ1-6; D gene unclear. The sequenced sample consisted of PBMCs. The CDR3 sequence: CASSQVDSPLHF. The CDR3 DNA reads as TGTGCCAGCAGCCAGGTAGATTCACCCCTCCACTTT.